One sample yielded the 18 T cell receptor beta chains listed below, sequenced in a study of blood T cell repertoires in COVID-19. Repertoires were generated with immunoSEQ multiplex PCR, while TCRdb's copy carries only in-frame clones and drops some. Of about 120,000 clones detected, roughly 89% appear once; the ten largest clones hold about 2%. Sequenced sample: peripheral blood. The receptors were sampled from a woman in her forties or fifties with acute or convalescent COVID-19.

This chain links TRBV6-2 or TRBV6-3 with TRBJ1-5; 8 bases line up with TRBD1. The length of the CDR3 is 15 residues. Per germline, CDR1 MNHEY and CDR2 SVGEGT. The V segment lost 5 bases and the J segment 9 bases; nucleotides outside the gene matches: 12. Here the CDR3 DNA reads TGTGCCAGCAGTCAAAGGGACAGGAACGCCGGGCCCCAGCATTTT. Encoded protein: CASSQRDRNAGPQHF.

CDR3 coding DNA: TGTGCCAGCAGGAGGCAGGGTTATAATTCACCCCTCCACTTT. Its translation is CASRRQGYNSPLHF. The chain carries TRBV6-5 and TRBJ1-6, with a possible D match to TRBD1 (5 bases). The germline V gene encodes CDR1 MNHEY and CDR2 SVGAGI. This CDR3 contains 14 residues. The V end lost 6 bases, the J end lost 4 bases, and 10 bases lay between the germline ends.

The chain has TRBV4-3 and TRBJ2-7; TRBD1 matches 7 bases. The CDR3 loop spans 13 amino acids. The trim removed 2 bases at V and 6 bases at J, leaving 4 bases unmatched. CDR1 LGHNA and CDR2 YSLEER come from the germline V gene. The CDR3 coding sequence is TGCGCCAGCAGCCAATCAGGGGGAAGCGAGCAGTACTTC. Protein product: CASSQSGGSEQYF.

This chain uses TRBV6-5 with TRBJ1-5; D is unresolved. The V gene lost 0 bases and the J gene lost 4 bases, with 10 bases spanning the gap. The CDR3 spans 15 residues. CDR1 is MNHEY and CDR2 is SVGAGI in the germline V gene. The CDR3 DNA sequence: TGTGCCAGCAGTTACTCGATTTCCGGTAATCAGCCCCAGCATTTT. This translates into CASSYSISGNQPQHF.

This clone has a single count. V is TRBV6-5 and J is TRBJ2-3; the match to TRBD1 covers 7 bases. CDR1 is MNHEY and CDR2 is SVGAGI in the germline V gene. The V gene end was trimmed by 2 bases and the J gene end by 4 bases; junction bases not matched to a gene: 9. This CDR3 spans 16 amino acids. CDR3 residues: CASSYLGQAFPDTQYF. DNA for the CDR3: TGTGCCAGCAGTTACCTTGGACAGGCTTTCCCAGATACGCAGTATTTT.

This clone was recorded once. V gene TRBV4-1 combines with J gene TRBJ1-5, with no clear D. Deletions cut 0 bases from V and 11 bases from J, with 11 bases between. Germline V gives CDR1 MGHRA, CDR2 YSYEKL. There are 13 residues in the CDR3. This CDR3 is CASSQDPGVAQHF. The CDR3 DNA follows: TGCGCCAGCAGCCAAGATCCGGGTGTGGCCCAGCATTTT.

This chain links TRBV30 with TRBJ1-1, with 8 positions matching TRBD1. V shed 0 bases and J 3 bases; nucleotides not matched to a gene: 6. This CDR3 has 15 residues. CDR1 GTSNPN and CDR2 SVGIG come from the germline V gene (reference sequence). CDR3 loop: CAWSVRTGMDTEAFF. The CDR3 region has the DNA TGTGCCTGGAGTGTCAGGACAGGGATGGACACTGAAGCTTTCTTT.

The chain employs TRBV2 and TRBJ1-1; 8 nucleotides line up with TRBD1. CDR1 and CDR2 (germline): SNHLY, FYNNEI. The J segment lost 3 bases and the V segment lost 3 bases, leaving 9 bases of the junction unmatched. This CDR3 has 16 residues. Written as DNA, the CDR3 is TGTGCCAGCAGTGACCCCGCGCAGGGGGCGGACACTGAAGCTTTCTTT. Translated: CASSDPAQGADTEAFF.

V gene TRBV3-1 (or the pseudogene TRBV3-2) combines with J gene TRBJ2-2; D gene uncertain. CDR3 size: 12 residues. CDR1 and CDR2 from the germline V gene are LGHDT and YNNKEL (reference sequence). Trimming pared 5 bases from V and 5 bases from J, leaving 6 bases between. The chain's CDR3 is CASSDTTGELFF. CDR3 coding DNA: TGTGCCAGCAGCGATACTACCGGGGAGCTGTTTTTT.

Concerning this clone: Other DNA sequences of this sample code for an identical CDR3. The chain carries TRBV27 and TRBJ2-7, with D maybe TRBD1 (5 bases). The CDR3 runs 14 residues. CDR1 and CDR2 from the germline V gene are MNHEY and SMNVEV (reference sequence). V gave up 4 bases and J gave up 1 base, with 11 bases separating them. This CDR3 is CASSSTGSSYEQYF. Here the CDR3 DNA reads TGTGCCAGCAGTTCCACAGGTTCGTCCTACGAGCAGTACTTC.

The chain carries TRBV16 and TRBJ2-1; tentatively, D is TRBD1 (6 bases). Trimming took 1 base from V and 7 from J, leaving 17 bases between them. The germline CDR1 and CDR2 sequences are KGHSY and FQNENV. This CDR3 region has 16 residues. The CDR3 region has the DNA TGTGCCAGCAGCCAATGGGTTAGCTCAAGGGGGAATGAGCAGTTCTTC. Translation: CASSQWVSSRGNEQFF.

Of note for this clone: Other DNA variants within this sample encode the same CDR3. The J gene is TRBJ2-1, the V gene TRBV9, with a tentative D call TRBD1 (5 bases). Germline CDR1 reads SGDLS; CDR2 reads YYNGEE. Between the trimmed V and J ends, which lost 0 bases and 3 bases, there was a span of 10 bases. There are 15 residues in the CDR3. CDR3 nucleotide sequence: TGTGCCAGCAGCGTAGCAACAGGCAGCTACAATGAGCAGTTCTTC. Its protein product is CASSVATGSYNEQFF.

The chain joins TRBV30 to TRBJ2-3; D possibly corresponds to TRBD1 (5 bases). Germline V lookup: CDR1 GTSNPN, CDR2 SVGIG (reference sequence). There are 13 residues in the CDR3. Trimming pared 0 bases from V and 3 bases from J, leaving 7 bases between. CDR3 in amino acids: CAWSVDSTDTQYF. The DNA of the CDR3 is TGTGCCTGGAGTGTCGACAGTACAGATACGCAGTATTTT.

The V call is TRBV2, the J call TRBJ1-1; no definite D call. In germline, CDR1 is SNHLY, CDR2 FYNNEI. Trimming cost V 3 bases and J 7 bases, with 18 bases left between them. There are 15 residues in the CDR3. The CDR3 nucleotides read TGTGCCAGCAGTGATGCCCCGGGAGGATTCAATGAAGCTTTCTTT. Encoded protein: CASSDAPGGFNEAFF.

The V and J genes are TRBV7-9 and TRBJ2-7, with D hard to call. The V and J ends lost 4 bases and 4 bases respectively, with 17 bases between them. The CDR3 sequence is 15 residues long. Germline values: CDR1 SEHNR, CDR2 FQNEAQ (reference sequence). This chain's CDR3 is CASSSPETVQYEQYF. CDR3 DNA sequence: TGTGCCAGCAGCTCCCCTGAGACGGTACAGTACGAGCAGTACTTC. Full variable domain (outside the CDR3, taken from reference TRBV7-9 and TRBJ2-7): DTGVSQNPRHKITKRGQNVTFRCDPISEHNRLYWYRQTLGQGPEFLTYFQNEAQLEKSRLLSDRFSAERPKGSFSTLEIQRTEQGDSAMYLCASSSPETVQYEQYFGPGTRLTVT.

This clone is a singleton in its sample. The genes are TRBV5-1 and TRBJ2-7; D not certain. V gave up 3 bases and J gave up 0 bases, with 4 bases separating them. The germline V gene encodes CDR1 SGHRS and CDR2 YFSETQ. The CDR3 sequence is 12 residues long. CDR3: CASSSISYEQYF. As DNA, the CDR3 is TGCGCCAGCAGCTCCATCTCCTACGAGCAGTACTTC.

CDR3 sequence reads: CASSPKRPPGQGYTGANVLTF. For the CDR3, the DNA is TGTGCCAGCAGCCCCAAGCGTCCCCCGGGACAGGGATATACTGGGGCCAACGTCCTGACTTTC. The chain carries TRBV13 and TRBJ2-6; 9 bases map to TRBD1. V shed 5 bases, J shed 2 bases, and the junction held 19 bases outside the gene matches. This CDR3 is 21 amino acids long. The germline gives CDR1 PRHDT, CDR2 FYEKMQ (reference sequence).

The rearrangement links TRBV27 to TRBJ2-2; unclear D gene. Between the trimmed V and J ends, which lost 2 bases and 1 base, there was a span of 5 bases. There are 14 residues in the CDR3. In germline, CDR1 is MNHEY, CDR2 SMNVEV (reference sequence). The DNA of the CDR3 is TGTGCCAGCAGTTTAGGCTGGAACACCGGGGAGCTGTTTTTT. Translation: CASSLGWNTGELFF.